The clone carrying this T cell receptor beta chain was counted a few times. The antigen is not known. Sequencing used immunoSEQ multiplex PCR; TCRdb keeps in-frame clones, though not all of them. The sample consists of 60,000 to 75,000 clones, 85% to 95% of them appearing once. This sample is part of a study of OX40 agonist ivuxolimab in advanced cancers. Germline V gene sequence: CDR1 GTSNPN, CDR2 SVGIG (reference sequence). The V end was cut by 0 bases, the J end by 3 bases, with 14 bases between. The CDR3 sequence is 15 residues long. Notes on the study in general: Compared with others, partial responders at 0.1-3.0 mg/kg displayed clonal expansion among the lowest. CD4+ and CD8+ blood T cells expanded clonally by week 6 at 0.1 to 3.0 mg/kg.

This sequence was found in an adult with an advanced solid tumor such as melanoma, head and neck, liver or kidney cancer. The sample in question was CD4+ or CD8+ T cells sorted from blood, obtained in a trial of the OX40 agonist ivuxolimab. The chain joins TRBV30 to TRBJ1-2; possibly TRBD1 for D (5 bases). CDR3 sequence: CAWSVLAGNHYGYTF. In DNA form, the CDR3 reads TGTGCCTGGAGTGTACTGGCAGGGAATCACTATGGCTACACCTTC.